The clone carrying this T cell receptor (beta chain) was detected only a few times. This sample is part of a study of T-cell reconstitution after alpha-beta-depleted transplantation in children. Unique molecular identifiers were used in preparing the TCRbeta library. Each CDR3 protein gets one entry after TCRdb re-called the PCR reads with MiXCR. The table shows about 540,000 distinct CDR3 sequences, with approximately 16% occurring only once. Specimen: PBMCs from the stem cell graft donor, collected from the stem cell graft. This TCR derives from a human donor who donated a stem cell graft to a child with acute lymphoblastic leukemia.

The CDR3 loop is CASSHYPPAGKYNEQFF. The CDR3 DNA reads TGTGCCAGCAGTCACTACCCCCCGGCAGGGAAATACAATGAGCAGTTCTTC. The chain combines TRBV6-5 with TRBJ2-1, with D possibly matching TRBD1 (5 bases). CDR1 and CDR2 (germline): MNHEY, SVGAGI. The CDR3 consists of 17 residues. Deletions cut 5 bases from V and 4 bases from J, with 21 bases between.